This passage covers 27 T cell receptor beta chains from one sample sequenced in a study of cytomegalovirus exposure and HLA in healthy donors. Some clones are missing from TCRdb's copy, which holds only in-frame ones; the method was immunoSEQ multiplex PCR. The table records around 99,000 clones, roughly 86% of them present only once. Material: PBMCs. These receptor sequences come from a woman under 30 in good health and CMV-seronegative.

The chain combines TRBV5-4 with TRBJ1-1, with 8 nucleotides matching TRBD1. CDR1 is SGHNT and CDR2 is YYREEE in the germline V gene (reference sequence). V trimming: 1 base; J trimming: 1 base; junction bases outside the gene matches: 6. This CDR3 is 16 amino acids long. CDR3 region: CASSLPVRGPNTEAFF. The CDR3 nucleotides are TGTGCCAGCAGCTTGCCTGTCAGGGGGCCGAACACTGAAGCTTTCTTT.

The count of this clone is one. The chain carries TRBV11-2 and TRBJ2-1; 9 positions agree with TRBD2. The CDR3 sequence is 18 residues long. J gave up 4 bases and V 4 bases, and 14 bases lay outside the gene matches. CDR1 and CDR2 from the germline V gene are SGHAT and FQNNGV. CDR3 protein: CASSSTGERGDPYNEQFF. CDR3 nucleotide sequence: TGTGCCAGCAGCTCCACGGGAGAGCGGGGGGACCCTTACAATGAGCAGTTCTTC.

The genes are TRBV7-9 and TRBJ2-5; D uncertain. Germline CDR1 and CDR2: SEHNR and FQNEAQ (reference sequence). Trimming stripped 3 bases from V and 5 bases from J, with 4 bases between. CDR3 size: 11 residues. CDR3 amino acids: CASSFQETQYF. Here the CDR3 DNA reads TGTGCCAGCAGCTTCCAGGAGACCCAGTACTTC.

V gene TRBV28 combines with J gene TRBJ2-7, with TRBD2 identical over 10 bases. There are 15 residues in the CDR3. V shed 8 bases and J 6 bases; nucleotides not matched to a gene: 13. Germline-derived CDR1 and CDR2 are MDHEN and SYDVKM. CDR3 sequence reads: CASAGSGRGPAEQYF. CDR3 bases: TGTGCCAGCGCAGGAAGCGGGAGGGGACCGGCCGAGCAGTACTTC.

The chain carries TRBV27 and TRBJ2-1; 7 bases align to TRBD2. CDR1 and CDR2 from the germline V gene are MNHEY and SMNVEV (reference sequence). V was clipped by 5 bases and J by 7 bases; unmatched bases: 5. The CDR3 totals 13 residues. CDR3 residues: CASSIGTNNEQFF. DNA of the CDR3: TGTGCCAGCAGTATTGGGACTAATAATGAGCAGTTCTTC.

The chain recombines TRBV5-6 with TRBJ2-2; 7 nucleotides match TRBD1. Trimming removed 2 bases from V and 4 bases from J; junction bases left unmatched: 5. This CDR3 region has 15 residues. Germline lookup yields CDR1 SGHDT and CDR2 YYEEEE. CDR3 DNA sequence: TGTGCCAGCAGCTTAGGGACAGCGCCCACCGGGGAGCTGTTTTTT. As protein: CASSLGTAPTGELFF.

The rearrangement uses TRBV27 and TRBJ1-5; TRBD1 matches at 9 bases. Germline V gene lookup returns CDR1 MNHEY and CDR2 SMNVEV (reference sequence). This CDR3 is 14 amino acids long. J gave up 5 bases and V 1 base, and 0 bases lay outside the gene matches. CDR3 nucleotides: TGTGCCAGCAGTTTATGGGACAGGGATCAGCCCCAGCATTTT. Its translation: CASSLWDRDQPQHF.

This chain uses TRBV4-2 with TRBJ2-7; TRBD2 aligns across 13 bases. The CDR3 covers 16 residues. After removal of 4 bases from V and 1 base from J, the junction contained 4 bases not matched to a gene. The germline CDR1 and CDR2 sequences are LGHNA and YNFKEQ. Written as DNA, the CDR3 is TGTGCCAGCAGCCGCGGGACTAGCGGGATTTCCTACGAGCAGTACTTC. Protein: CASSRGTSGISYEQYF.

The sample holds a few counts of this clone. J is TRBJ1-2 and V is TRBV6-5; D unresolved. This CDR3 has 14 amino acids. V shed 4 bases and J shed 2 bases, with 11 bases lying between them. Germline assignment: CDR1 MNHEY and CDR2 SVGAGI. DNA for the CDR3: TGTGCCAGCAGTTTACACCGCGGAAACTATGGCTACACCTTC. Translating gives CASSLHRGNYGYTF.

The CDR3 DNA reads TGTGCCAGCCAAAACGAGGCGGAGGCCACGAGTACGCAGTATTTT. Encoded protein: CASQNEAEATSTQYF. The genes are TRBV6-5 and TRBJ2-3; D is possibly TRBD2 (5 bases). The CDR3 totals 15 residues. V gave up 8 bases and J gave up 8 bases, with 23 bases separating them. Germline V gene data show CDR1 as MNHEY and CDR2 as SVGAGI.

The V gene is TRBV7-8, the J gene TRBJ2-7; 8 bases match TRBD1. This CDR3 is 14 amino acids long. Germline-derived CDR1 and CDR2 are SGHVS and FQNEAQ. V dropped 7 bases and J dropped 3; count of bases not matched to a gene: 8. The CDR3 DNA reads as TGTGCCAGCATGACCGGGACAGGACTCTACGAGCAGTACTTC. This sequence encodes CASMTGTGLYEQYF.

V is TRBV27 and J is TRBJ1-1, with D possibly TRBD1 on 5 matching bases. Germline lookup yields CDR1 MNHEY and CDR2 SMNVEV (reference sequence). The CDR3 is 14 amino acids. V was pared by 6 bases and J by 1 base, with 12 bases between. In DNA, the CDR3 is TGTGCCAGCAGAGGCTTCGGGGGGAACACTGAAGCTTTCTTT. It yields the protein CASRGFGGNTEAFF.

V and J are TRBV6-4 and TRBJ2-5; D unresolved. The CDR3 loop spans 15 amino acids. CDR1 and CDR2 (germline): MRHNA, SNTAGT. V shed 0 bases and J shed 3 bases, with 11 bases lying between them. In DNA form, the CDR3 reads TGTGCCAGCAGTGACTCTGGAGCCTTCAAAGAGACCCAGTACTTC. As protein: CASSDSGAFKETQYF.

The rearrangement joins TRBV5-4 to TRBJ2-7, with a tentative D call TRBD1 (6 bases). The CDR3 spans 13 residues. In germline, CDR1 is SGHNT, CDR2 YYREEE (reference sequence). The ends were cut back, 1 base at V and 6 bases at J, with 11 bases in the middle. This chain's CDR3 is CASSLIDRIEQYF. DNA of the CDR3: TGTGCCAGCAGCTTGATAGACAGGATCGAGCAGTACTTC.

The chain is built from TRBV15 and TRBJ1-4; tentatively, D is TRBD1 (5 bases). V lost 4 bases to trimming and J lost 5 bases, with 8 bases between them. The CDR3 is made up of 13 amino acids. From germline, CDR1 is LNHNV and CDR2 YYDKDF (reference sequence). The CDR3 sequence is CATSNRPNEKLFF. CDR3 DNA sequence: TGTGCCACCAGCAACAGGCCAAATGAAAAACTGTTTTTT.

The chain uses TRBV5-1 and TRBJ1-2; no firm D call. CDR1 and CDR2 (germline): SGHRS, YFSETQ. V dropped 3 bases and J dropped 4 bases, with 13 bases sitting between them. This CDR3 contains 14 residues. CDR3 residues: CASSSLQAPYGYTF. The CDR3, as DNA: TGCGCCAGCAGCTCCCTTCAGGCCCCCTATGGCTACACCTTC.

CDR3 amino acids: CAGGTSGDPGTDTQYF. CDR3 nucleotides: TGTGCCGGGGGGACTAGCGGGGACCCCGGCACAGATACGCAGTATTTT. The V call is TRBV6-6, the J call TRBJ2-3; 13 nucleotides line up with TRBD2. The CDR3 covers 16 residues. Germline assignment: CDR1 MNHNY and CDR2 SVGAGI (reference sequence). Trimming took 11 bases from V and 1 from J; bases not matched to a gene: 9.

CDR3 bases: TGTGCCAGCAGAGTTCATCCTCAGGCCTACGAGCAGTACTTC. Protein sequence: CASRVHPQAYEQYF. This sequence joins TRBV6-7 and TRBJ2-7; D call uncertain. TRBV6-7 is known as an ORF, though its function is uncertain. The CDR3 consists of 14 residues. With 6 bases removed from V and 2 bases from J, the gap between germline ends came to 14 bases.

The chain uses TRBV4-3 and TRBJ2-1, with a weak D call TRBD2 (6 bases). In germline, CDR1 is LGHNA, CDR2 YSLEER. The CDR3 has 16 amino acids. V was pared by 0 bases and J by 1 base, with 10 bases between. The CDR3 DNA reads as TGCGCCAGCAGCCAAGATCCGGGACTGTCCTACAATGAGCAGTTCTTC. It specifies CASSQDPGLSYNEQFF.

This chain links TRBV9 with TRBJ1-4; TRBD1 aligns across 11 bases. J lost 6 bases, V lost 4 bases, and 8 bases had no gene match. The CDR3 consists of 16 residues. Germline loops: CDR1 SGDLS, CDR2 YYNGEE. The CDR3 sequence is CASSYDPGQGDEKLFF. CDR3 nucleotide sequence: TGTGCCAGCAGCTACGACCCGGGACAGGGGGATGAAAAACTGTTTTTT.

The rearrangement links TRBV6-6 to TRBJ2-7; no clear D gene. There are 13 residues in the CDR3. The V gene lost 10 bases and the J gene lost 5 bases, with 18 bases spanning the gap. In germline, CDR1 is MNHNY, CDR2 SVGAGI (reference sequence). The CDR3 region is CAIKVHPVDEQYF. CDR3 in DNA: TGTGCCATCAAAGTCCATCCGGTGGACGAGCAGTACTTC.

J is TRBJ2-7 and V is TRBV11-1; a possible D gene is TRBD1 (6 bases). The CDR3 is made up of 13 amino acids. V was clipped by 5 bases and J by 3 bases, with 11 bases between them. CDR1 SGHAT and CDR2 FQDESV come from the germline V gene (reference sequence). This CDR3 reads CASSVGQFYEQYF. The CDR3 DNA reads TGTGCCAGCAGCGTTGGACAGTTCTACGAGCAGTACTTC.

This chain joins TRBV11-2 and TRBJ2-1, with TRBD2 identical over 7 bases. V lost 2 bases, J lost 10 bases, and 14 bases stayed unmatched. This CDR3 is built from 16 residues. In germline, CDR1 is SGHAT, CDR2 FQNNGV. Here the CDR3 DNA reads TGTGCCAGCAGCTTAACATGGGGGGAGGGCCTAGAAGAGCAGTTCTTC. Translation gives CASSLTWGEGLEEQFF.

The chain couples TRBV7-2 to TRBJ1-4; TRBD1 matches 7 bases. V gave up 0 bases and J gave up 5 bases; unmatched junction bases: 0. The CDR3 runs to 14 residues. In germline, CDR1 is SGHTA, CDR2 FQGNSA. The CDR3 sequence: CASSLARGNEKLFF. For the CDR3, the DNA is TGTGCCAGCAGCTTAGCCAGGGGGAATGAAAAACTGTTTTTT.

This clone was seen a few times. The chain employs TRBV7-2 and TRBJ2-7; 10 nucleotides match TRBD2. CDR3 length: 15 amino acids. V dropped 6 bases and J dropped 4; count of bases not matched to a gene: 9. In germline, CDR1 is SGHTA, CDR2 FQGNSA. The CDR3 nucleotides are TGTGCCAGCAGTCCCATAGCGGGAGGTCGGTACGAGCAGTACTTC. This translates into CASSPIAGGRYEQYF.

The rearrangement joins TRBV7-8 to TRBJ2-3; 12 bases agree with TRBD2. The CDR3 loop spans 19 amino acids. The germline V gene has CDR1 SGHVS and CDR2 FQNEAQ. Germline trimming cut 1 base from V and 8 bases from J; bases unmatched to any gene: 16. CDR3 region: CASSLVLSTTSGRRGTQYF. The CDR3 region has the DNA TGTGCCAGCAGCTTAGTGCTCTCGACGACTAGCGGGAGAAGGGGTACGCAGTATTTT.

This chain links TRBV29-1 with TRBJ2-3, with TRBD2 identical over 7 bases. The CDR3 contains 15 residues. Germline CDR1 reads SQVTM; CDR2 reads ANQGSEA. V was pared by 7 bases and J by 4 bases, with 14 bases of the junction left unmatched. CDR3 nucleotides: TGCAGCGCCCAAGCGGGACTGGGGGGTCCAGATACGCAGTATTTT. Translation: CSAQAGLGGPDTQYF.